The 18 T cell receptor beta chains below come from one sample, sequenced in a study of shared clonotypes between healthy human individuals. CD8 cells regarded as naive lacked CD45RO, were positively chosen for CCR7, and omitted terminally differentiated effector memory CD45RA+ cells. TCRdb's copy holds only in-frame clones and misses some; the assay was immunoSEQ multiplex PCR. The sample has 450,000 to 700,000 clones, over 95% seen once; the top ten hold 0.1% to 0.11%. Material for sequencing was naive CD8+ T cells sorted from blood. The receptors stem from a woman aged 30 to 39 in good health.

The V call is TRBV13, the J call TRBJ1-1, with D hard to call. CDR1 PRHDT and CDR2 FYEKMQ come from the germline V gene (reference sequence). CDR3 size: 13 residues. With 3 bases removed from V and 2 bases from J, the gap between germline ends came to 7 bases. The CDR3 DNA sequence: TGTGCCAGCAGCTTTAAGCTCAACACTGAAGCTTTCTTT. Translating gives CASSFKLNTEAFF.

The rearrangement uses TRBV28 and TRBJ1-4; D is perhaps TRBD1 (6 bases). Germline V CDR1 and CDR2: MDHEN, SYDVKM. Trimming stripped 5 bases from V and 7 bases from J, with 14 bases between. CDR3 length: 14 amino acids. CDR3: CASSLQGMVEKLFF. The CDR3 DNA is TGTGCCAGCAGTCTACAGGGTATGGTTGAAAAACTGTTTTTT.

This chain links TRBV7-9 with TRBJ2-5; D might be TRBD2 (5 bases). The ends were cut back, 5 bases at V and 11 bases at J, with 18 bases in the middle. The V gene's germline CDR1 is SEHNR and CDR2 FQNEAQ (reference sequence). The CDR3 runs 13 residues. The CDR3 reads CASSHSGALEQYF. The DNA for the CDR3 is TGTGCCAGCAGCCACAGCGGAGCCCTGGAGCAGTACTTC.

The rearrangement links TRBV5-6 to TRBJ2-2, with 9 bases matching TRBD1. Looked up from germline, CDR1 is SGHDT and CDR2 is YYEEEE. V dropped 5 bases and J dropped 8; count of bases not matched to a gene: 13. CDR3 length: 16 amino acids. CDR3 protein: CASRNRDRVDQGELFF. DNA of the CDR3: TGTGCCAGCAGGAACCGGGACAGGGTGGATCAAGGGGAGCTGTTTTTT.

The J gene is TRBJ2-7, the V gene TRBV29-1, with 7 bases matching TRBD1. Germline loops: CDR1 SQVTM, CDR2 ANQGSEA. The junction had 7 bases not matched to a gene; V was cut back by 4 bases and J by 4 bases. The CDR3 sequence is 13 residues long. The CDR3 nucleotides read TGCAGCGTTGCCGGGACAGACCCTTACGAGCAGTACTTC. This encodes CSVAGTDPYEQYF.

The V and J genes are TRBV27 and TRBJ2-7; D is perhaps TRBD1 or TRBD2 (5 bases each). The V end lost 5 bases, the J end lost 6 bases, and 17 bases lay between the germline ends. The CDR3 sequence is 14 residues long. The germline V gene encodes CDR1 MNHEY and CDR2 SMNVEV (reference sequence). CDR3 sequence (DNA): TGTGCCAGCAGTCTTACCGGGACCTTGGGCGAGCAGTACTTC. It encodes CASSLTGTLGEQYF.

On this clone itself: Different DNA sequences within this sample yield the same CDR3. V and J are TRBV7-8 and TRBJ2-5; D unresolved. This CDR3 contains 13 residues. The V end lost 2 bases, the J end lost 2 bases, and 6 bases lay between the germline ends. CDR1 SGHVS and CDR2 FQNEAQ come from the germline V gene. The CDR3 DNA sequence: TGTGCCAGCAGCTTATTACCGCAAGAGACCCAGTACTTC. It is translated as CASSLLPQETQYF.

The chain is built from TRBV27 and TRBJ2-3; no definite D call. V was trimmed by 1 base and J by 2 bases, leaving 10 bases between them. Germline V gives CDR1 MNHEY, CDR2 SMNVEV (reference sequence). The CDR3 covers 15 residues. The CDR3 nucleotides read TGTGCCAGCAGTTTATTGGCGGATCTCACAGATACGCAGTATTTT. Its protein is CASSLLADLTDTQYF.

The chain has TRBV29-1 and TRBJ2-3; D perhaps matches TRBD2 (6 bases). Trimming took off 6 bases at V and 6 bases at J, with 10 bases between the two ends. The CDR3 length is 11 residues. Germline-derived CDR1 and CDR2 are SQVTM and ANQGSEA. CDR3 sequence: CSVIREDTQYF. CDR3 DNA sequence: TGCAGCGTAATCCGGGAGGATACGCAGTATTTT.

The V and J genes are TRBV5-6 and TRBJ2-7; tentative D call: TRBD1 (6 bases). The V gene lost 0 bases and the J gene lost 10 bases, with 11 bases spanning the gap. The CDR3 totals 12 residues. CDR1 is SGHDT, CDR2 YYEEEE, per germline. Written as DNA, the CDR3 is TGTGCCAGCAGCTTGGGGGACACCCTACAGTACTTC. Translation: CASSLGDTLQYF.

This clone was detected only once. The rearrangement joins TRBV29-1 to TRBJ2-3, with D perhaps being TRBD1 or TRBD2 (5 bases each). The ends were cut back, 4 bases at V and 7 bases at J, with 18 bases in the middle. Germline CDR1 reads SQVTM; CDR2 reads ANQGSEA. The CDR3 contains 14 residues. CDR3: CSVADRPGPNTQYF. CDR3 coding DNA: TGCAGCGTTGCCGACCGACCGGGACCAAATACGCAGTATTTT.

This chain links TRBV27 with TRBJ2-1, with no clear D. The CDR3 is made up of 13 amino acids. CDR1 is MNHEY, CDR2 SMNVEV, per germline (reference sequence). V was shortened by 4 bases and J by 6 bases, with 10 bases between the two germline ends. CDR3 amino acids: CASSSVRANEQFF. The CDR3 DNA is TGTGCCAGCAGTTCGGTTAGGGCCAATGAGCAGTTCTTC.

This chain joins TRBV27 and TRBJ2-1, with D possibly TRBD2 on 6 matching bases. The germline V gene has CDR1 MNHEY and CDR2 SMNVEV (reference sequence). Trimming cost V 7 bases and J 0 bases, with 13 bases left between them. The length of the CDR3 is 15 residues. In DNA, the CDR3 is TGTGCCAGCACCCTCACCGGGGGCTCCTACAATGAGCAGTTCTTC. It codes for CASTLTGGSYNEQFF.

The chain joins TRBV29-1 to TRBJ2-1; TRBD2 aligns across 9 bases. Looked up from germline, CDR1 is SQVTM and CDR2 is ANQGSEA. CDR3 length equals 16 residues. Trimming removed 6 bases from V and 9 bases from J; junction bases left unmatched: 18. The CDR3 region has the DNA TGCAGCGTCGTAGCGGGAGAGGGGACCAAATCTGGTGAGCAGTTCTTC. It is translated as CSVVAGEGTKSGEQFF.

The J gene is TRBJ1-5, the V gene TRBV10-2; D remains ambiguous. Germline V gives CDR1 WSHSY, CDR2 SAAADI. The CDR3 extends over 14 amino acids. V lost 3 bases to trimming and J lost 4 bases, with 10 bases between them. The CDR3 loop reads CASSEREANQPQHF. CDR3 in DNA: TGCGCCAGCAGTGAAAGAGAGGCGAATCAGCCCCAGCATTTT.

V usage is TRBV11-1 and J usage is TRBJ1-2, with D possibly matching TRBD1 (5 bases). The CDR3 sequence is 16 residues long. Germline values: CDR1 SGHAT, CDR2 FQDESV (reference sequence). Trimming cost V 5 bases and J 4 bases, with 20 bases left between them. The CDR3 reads CASSPQNAGDGYGYTF. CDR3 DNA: TGTGCCAGCAGCCCACAAAATGCGGGGGATGGCTATGGCTACACCTTC.

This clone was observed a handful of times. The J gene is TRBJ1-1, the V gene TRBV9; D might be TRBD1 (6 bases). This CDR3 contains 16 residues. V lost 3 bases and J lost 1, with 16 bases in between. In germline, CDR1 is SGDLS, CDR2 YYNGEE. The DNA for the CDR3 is TGTGCCAGCAGCGCCCCAGCAGGGGAGGGGAACACTGAAGCTTTCTTT. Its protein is CASSAPAGEGNTEAFF.

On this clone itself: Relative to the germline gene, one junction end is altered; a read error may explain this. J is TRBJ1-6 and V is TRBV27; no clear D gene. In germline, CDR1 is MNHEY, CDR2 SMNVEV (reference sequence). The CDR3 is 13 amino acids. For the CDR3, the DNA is TGTACCAGCAGTTTCGGGGTTGGTTCACCCCTCCACTTT. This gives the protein CTSSFGVGSPLHF.